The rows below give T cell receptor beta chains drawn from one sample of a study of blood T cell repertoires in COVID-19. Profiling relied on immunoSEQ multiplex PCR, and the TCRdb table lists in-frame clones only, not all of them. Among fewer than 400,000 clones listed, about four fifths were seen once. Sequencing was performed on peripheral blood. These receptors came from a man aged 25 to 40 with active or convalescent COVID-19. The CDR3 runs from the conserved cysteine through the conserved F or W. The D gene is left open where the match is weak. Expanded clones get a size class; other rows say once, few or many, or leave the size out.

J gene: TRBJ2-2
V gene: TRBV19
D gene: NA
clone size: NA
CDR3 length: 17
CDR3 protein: CASSMVDRRGRSGELFF
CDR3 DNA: TGTGCCAGTAGTATGGTCGACCGGCGGGGACGGTCTGGGGAGCTGTTTTTT

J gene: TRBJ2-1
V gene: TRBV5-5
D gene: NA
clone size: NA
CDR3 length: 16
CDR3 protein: CASSLVSRLEVNEQFF
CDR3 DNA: TGTGCCAGCAGCTTGGTCTCCCGACTAGAAGTAAATGAGCAGTTCTTC

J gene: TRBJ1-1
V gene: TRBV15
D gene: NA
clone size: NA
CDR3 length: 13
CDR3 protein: CATSPYVNTEAFF
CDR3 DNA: TGTGCCACCAGCCCGTATGTGAACACTGAAGCTTTCTTT

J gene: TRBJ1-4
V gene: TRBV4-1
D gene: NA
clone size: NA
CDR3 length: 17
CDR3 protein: CASSHSGYGATNEKLFF
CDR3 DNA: TGCGCCAGCAGCCATAGCGGGTACGGGGCAACTAATGAAAAACTGTTTTTT

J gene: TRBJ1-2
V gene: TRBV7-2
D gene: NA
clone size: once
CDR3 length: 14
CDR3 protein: CASSLNKDTGGYTF
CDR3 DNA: TGTGCCAGCAGCTTAAATAAAGACACCGGCGGCTACACCTTC

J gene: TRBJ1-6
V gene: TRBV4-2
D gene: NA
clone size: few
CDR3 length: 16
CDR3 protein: CASSQEQGASNSPLHF
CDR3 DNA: TGTGCCAGCAGCCAAGAACAAGGGGCTTCTAATTCACCCCTCCACTTT

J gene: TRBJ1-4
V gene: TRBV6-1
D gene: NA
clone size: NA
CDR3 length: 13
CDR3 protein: CASSEQGGEKLFF
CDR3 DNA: TGTGCCAGCAGTGAACAGGGTGGCGAAAAACTGTTTTTT

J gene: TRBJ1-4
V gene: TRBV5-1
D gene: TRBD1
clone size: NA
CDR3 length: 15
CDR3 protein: CASSLTGATNEKLFF
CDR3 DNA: TGCGCCAGCAGCCTAACAGGGGCCACTAATGAAAAACTGTTTTTT

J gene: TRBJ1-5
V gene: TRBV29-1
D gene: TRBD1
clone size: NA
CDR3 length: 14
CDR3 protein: CSVEANRGNQPQHF
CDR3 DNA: TGCAGCGTGGAAGCGAACAGGGGGAATCAGCCCCAGCATTTT

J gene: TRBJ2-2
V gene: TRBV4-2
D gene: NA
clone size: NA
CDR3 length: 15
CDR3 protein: CASSHRDFTTGELFF
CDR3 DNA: TGTGCCAGCAGCCACCGGGACTTCACCACCGGGGAGCTGTTTTTT

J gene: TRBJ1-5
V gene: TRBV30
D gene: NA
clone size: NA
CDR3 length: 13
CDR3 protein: CAWSADRDQPQHF
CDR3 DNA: TGTGCCTGGAGTGCGGACAGAGATCAGCCCCAGCATTTT

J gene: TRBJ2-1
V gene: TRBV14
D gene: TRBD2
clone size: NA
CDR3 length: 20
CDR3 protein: CASSQGRSRASGSSYNEQFF
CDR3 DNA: TGTGCCAGCAGCCAAGGCAGATCCCGGGCTAGCGGGAGCTCCTACAATGAGCAGTTCTTC

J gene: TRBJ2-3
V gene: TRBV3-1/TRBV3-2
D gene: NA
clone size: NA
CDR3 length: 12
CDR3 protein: CASSSQVDTQYF
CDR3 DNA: TGTGCCAGCAGCAGCCAGGTGGATACGCAGTATTTT

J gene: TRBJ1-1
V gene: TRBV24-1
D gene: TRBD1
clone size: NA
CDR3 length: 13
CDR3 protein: CATVGQGETEAFF
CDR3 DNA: TGTGCCACCGTAGGCCAGGGGGAGACTGAAGCTTTCTTT

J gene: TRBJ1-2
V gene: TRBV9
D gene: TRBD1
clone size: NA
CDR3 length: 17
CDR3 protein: CASSVEGLQGARYGYTF
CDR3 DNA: TGTGCCAGCAGCGTAGAGGGACTACAGGGGGCGCGCTATGGCTACACCTTC

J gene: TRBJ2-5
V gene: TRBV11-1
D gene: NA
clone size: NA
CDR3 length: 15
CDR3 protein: CASSRRLEPQETQYF
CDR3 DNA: TGTGCCAGCAGCCGTAGACTCGAACCGCAAGAGACCCAGTACTTC

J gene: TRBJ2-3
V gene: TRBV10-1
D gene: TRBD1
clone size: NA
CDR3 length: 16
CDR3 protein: CASSGPGTGGSDTQYF
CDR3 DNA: TGCGCCAGCAGCGGACCCGGGACAGGGGGGTCAGATACGCAGTATTTT

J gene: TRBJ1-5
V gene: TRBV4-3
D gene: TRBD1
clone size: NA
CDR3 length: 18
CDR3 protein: CASSQSRDSALGNQPQHF
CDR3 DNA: TGCGCCAGCAGCCAATCCCGGGACAGTGCTTTGGGCAATCAGCCCCAGCATTTT

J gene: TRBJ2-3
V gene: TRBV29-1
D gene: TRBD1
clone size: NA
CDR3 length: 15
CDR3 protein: CSVTGQPTSTDTQYF
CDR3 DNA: TGCAGCGTTACGGGACAGCCAACCAGCACAGATACGCAGTATTTT

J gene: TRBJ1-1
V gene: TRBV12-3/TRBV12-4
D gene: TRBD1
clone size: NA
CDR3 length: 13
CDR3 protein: CASSRTGDTEAFF
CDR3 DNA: TGTGCCAGCAGCCGGACAGGGGACACTGAAGCTTTCTTT

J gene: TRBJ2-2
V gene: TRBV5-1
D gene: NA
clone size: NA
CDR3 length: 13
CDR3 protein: CASSFAGTGELFF
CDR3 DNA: TGCGCCAGCAGCTTTGCAGGGACCGGGGAGCTGTTTTTT

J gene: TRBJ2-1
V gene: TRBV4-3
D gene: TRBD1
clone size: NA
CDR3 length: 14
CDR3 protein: CASSRETGRNEQFF
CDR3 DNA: TGCGCCAGCAGCCGAGAGACAGGGCGGAATGAGCAGTTCTTC

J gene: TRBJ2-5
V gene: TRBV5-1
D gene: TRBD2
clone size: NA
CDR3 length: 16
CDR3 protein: CASSRGTSGGQETQYF
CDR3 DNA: TGCGCCAGCAGCAGGGGGACTAGCGGGGGCCAAGAGACCCAGTACTTC

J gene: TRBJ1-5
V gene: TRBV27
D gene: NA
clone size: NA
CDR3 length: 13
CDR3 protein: CASRFDSHQPQHF
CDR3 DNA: TGTGCCAGCAGGTTCGACAGCCATCAGCCCCAGCATTTT

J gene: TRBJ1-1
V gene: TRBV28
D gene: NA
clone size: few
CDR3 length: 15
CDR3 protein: CASSGYYRESTEAFF
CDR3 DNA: TGTGCCAGCAGCGGATATTACAGGGAAAGCACTGAAGCTTTCTTT

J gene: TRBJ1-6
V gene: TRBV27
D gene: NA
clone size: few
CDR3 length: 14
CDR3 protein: CASRRQTDNSPLHF
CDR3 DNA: TGTGCCAGCAGGCGACAGACCGATAATTCACCCCTCCACTTT

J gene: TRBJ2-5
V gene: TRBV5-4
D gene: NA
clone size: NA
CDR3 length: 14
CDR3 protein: CASSFDIQGETQYF
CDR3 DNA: TGTGCCAGCAGCTTTGACATCCAGGGAGAGACCCAGTACTTC

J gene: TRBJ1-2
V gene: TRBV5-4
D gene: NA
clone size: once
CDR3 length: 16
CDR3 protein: CASSQPGGVRNYGYTF
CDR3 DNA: TGTGCCAGCAGCCAACCTGGCGGGGTGCGGAACTATGGCTACACCTTC

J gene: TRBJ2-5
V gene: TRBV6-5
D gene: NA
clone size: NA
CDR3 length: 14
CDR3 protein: CASSQQGRRETQYF
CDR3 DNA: TGTGCCAGCAGCCAACAGGGGAGGCGTGAGACCCAGTACTTC

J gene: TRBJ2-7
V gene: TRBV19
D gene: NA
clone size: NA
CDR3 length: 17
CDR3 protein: CASSSRVAGFQNYEQYF
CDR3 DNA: TGTGCCAGTAGCTCGAGGGTGGCGGGCTTTCAAAACTACGAGCAGTACTTC